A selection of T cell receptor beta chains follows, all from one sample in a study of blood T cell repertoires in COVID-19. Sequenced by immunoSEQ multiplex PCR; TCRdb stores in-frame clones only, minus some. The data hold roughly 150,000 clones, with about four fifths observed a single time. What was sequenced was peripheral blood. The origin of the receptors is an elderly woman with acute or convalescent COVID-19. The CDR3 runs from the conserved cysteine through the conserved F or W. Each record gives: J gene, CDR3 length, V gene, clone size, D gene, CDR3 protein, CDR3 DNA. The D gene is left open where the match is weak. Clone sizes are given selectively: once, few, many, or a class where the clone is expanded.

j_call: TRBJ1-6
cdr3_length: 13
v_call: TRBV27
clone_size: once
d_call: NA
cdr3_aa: CASSTDRQSPLHF
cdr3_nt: TGTGCCAGCAGTACCGACAGGCAATCACCCCTCCACTTT

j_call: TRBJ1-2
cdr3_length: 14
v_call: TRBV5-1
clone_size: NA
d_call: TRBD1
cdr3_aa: CASSLGTQGDGYTF
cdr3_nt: TGCGCCAGCAGCTTGGGGACCCAGGGGGATGGCTACACCTTC

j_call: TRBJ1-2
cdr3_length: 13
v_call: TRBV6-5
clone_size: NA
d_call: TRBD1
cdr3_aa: CASMGTGGAEYTF
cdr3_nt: TGTGCCAGCATGGGAACAGGGGGCGCAGAATACACCTTC

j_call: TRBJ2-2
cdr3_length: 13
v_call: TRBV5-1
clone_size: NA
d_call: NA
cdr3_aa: CASSLVPGRELFF
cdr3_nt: TGCGCCAGCAGCTTGGTACCAGGGCGGGAGCTGTTTTTT

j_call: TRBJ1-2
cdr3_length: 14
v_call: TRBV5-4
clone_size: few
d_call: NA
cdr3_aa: CASTLRGSNYGYTF
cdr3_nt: TGTGCCAGCACCCTAAGGGGGTCTAACTATGGCTACACCTTC

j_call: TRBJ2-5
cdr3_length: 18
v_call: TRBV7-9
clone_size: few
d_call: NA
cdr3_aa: CASSGTGDDAAGTATQYF
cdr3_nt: TGTGCCAGCAGCGGGACCGGGGACGACGCCGCGGGGACTGCGACCCAGTACTTC

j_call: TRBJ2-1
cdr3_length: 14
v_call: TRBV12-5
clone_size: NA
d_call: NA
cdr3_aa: CASGLVGRADEQFF
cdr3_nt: TGTGCTAGTGGTTTGGTAGGGCGGGCGGATGAGCAGTTCTTC

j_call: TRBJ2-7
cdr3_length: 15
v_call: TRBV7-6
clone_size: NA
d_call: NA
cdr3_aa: CASSDKAQGPYEQYF
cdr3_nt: TGTGCCAGCAGCGATAAGGCTCAGGGCCCCTACGAGCAGTACTTC

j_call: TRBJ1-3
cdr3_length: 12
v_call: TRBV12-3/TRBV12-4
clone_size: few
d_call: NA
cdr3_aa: CASSPPGYTIYF
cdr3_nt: TGTGCCAGCAGTCCCCCCGGGTACACCATATATTTT

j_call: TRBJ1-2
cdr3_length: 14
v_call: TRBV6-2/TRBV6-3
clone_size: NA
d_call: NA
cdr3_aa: CASSYLPRWYGYTF
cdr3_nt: TGTGCCAGCAGTTACCTACCCCGGTGGTATGGCTACACCTTC

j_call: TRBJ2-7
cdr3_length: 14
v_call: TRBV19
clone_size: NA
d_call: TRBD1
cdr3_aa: CASSPRQGLDEQYF
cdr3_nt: TGTGCCAGTAGTCCAAGACAGGGGTTGGACGAGCAGTACTTC

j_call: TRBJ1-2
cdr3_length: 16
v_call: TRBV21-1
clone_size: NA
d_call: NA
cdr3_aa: CASSKACLQINYGYTF
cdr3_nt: TGTGCCAGCAGCAAAGCGTGTCTACAGATAAACTATGGCTACACCTTC

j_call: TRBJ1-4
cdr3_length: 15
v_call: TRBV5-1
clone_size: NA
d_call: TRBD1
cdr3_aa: CASSLVGTGSEKLFF
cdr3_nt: TGCGCCAGCAGCTTGGTTGGGACAGGGAGTGAAAAACTGTTTTTT

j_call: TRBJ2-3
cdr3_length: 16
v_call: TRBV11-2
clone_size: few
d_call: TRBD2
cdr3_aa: CASSLILAGFPDTQYF
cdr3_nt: TGTGCCAGCAGCCTTATCCTAGCGGGGTTCCCCGATACGCAGTATTTT

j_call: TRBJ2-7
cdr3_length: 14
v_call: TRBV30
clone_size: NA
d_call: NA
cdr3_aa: CAWSSGTLTYEQYF
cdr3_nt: TGTGCCTGGAGTTCCGGGACACTGACCTACGAGCAGTACTTC

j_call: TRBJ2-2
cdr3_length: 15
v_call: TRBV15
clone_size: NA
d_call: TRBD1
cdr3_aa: CATSRDRGRTGELFF
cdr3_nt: TGTGCCACCAGCCGGGACAGGGGCAGGACCGGGGAGCTGTTTTTT

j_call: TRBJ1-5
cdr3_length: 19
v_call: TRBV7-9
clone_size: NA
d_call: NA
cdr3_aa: CASSSTDRDMHGVGQPQHF
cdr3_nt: TGTGCCAGCAGCTCTACGGACCGGGACATGCATGGGGTCGGTCAGCCCCAGCATTTT

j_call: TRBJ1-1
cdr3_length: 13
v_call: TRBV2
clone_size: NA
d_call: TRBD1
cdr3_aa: CASNVQGATEAFF
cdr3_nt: TGTGCCAGCAACGTACAGGGGGCCACTGAAGCTTTCTTT

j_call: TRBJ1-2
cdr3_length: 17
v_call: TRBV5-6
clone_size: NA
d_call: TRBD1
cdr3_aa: CASSFAYGTGERYGYTF
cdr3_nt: TGTGCCAGCAGCTTTGCTTATGGGACAGGGGAGCGCTATGGCTACACCTTC

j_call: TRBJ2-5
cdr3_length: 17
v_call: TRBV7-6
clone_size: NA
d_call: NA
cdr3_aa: CASSPLTGGTRQETQYF
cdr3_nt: TGTGCCAGCAGCCCTCTGACGGGCGGGACCCGACAAGAGACCCAGTACTTC

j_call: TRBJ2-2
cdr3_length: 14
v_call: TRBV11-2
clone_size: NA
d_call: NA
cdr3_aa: CASSLGQDTGELFF
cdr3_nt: TGTGCCAGCAGCTTAGGACAGGACACCGGGGAGCTGTTTTTT

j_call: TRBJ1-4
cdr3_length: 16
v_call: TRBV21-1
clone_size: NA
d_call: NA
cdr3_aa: CASSKRQNIRGEKLFF
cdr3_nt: TGTGCCAGCAGCAAAAGACAGAATATTAGGGGTGAAAAACTGTTTTTT

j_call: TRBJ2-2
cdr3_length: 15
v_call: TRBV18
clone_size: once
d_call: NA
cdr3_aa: CASSQTTQGAGELFF
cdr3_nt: TGTGCCAGCTCCCAAACAACACAGGGAGCCGGGGAGCTGTTTTTT

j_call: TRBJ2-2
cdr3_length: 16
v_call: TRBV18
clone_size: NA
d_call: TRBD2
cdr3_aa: CASSPPNGRDTGELFF
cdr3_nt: TGTGCCAGCTCACCACCGAACGGGAGGGACACCGGGGAGCTGTTTTTT

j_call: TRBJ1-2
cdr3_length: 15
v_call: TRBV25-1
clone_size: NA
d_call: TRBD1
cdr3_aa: CASSDIGRQGGGYTF
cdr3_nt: TGTGCCAGCAGTGATATTGGGAGACAGGGAGGCGGCTACACCTTC

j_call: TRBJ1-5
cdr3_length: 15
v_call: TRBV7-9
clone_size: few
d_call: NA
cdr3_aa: CASSLDWDSGQPQHF
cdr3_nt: TGTGCCAGCAGCTTAGACTGGGACTCCGGGCAGCCCCAGCATTTT

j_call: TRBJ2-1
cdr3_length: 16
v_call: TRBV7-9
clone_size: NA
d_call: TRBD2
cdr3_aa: CASSLYEISGRNEQFF
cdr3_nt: TGTGCCAGCAGCTTATATGAGATTAGCGGGAGAAATGAGCAGTTCTTC

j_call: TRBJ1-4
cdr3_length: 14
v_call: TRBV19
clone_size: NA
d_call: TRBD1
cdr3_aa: CASRTDRVGEKLFF
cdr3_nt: TGTGCCAGTAGAACCGACAGGGTCGGTGAAAAACTGTTTTTT

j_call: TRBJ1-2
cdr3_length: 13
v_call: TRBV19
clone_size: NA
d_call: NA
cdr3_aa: CASSTGTRLGYTF
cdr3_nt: TGTGCCAGTAGTACGGGAACCAGGCTTGGCTACACCTTC

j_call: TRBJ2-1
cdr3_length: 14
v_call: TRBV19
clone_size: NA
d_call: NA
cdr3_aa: CASSIYGSYNEQFF
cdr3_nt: TGTGCCAGTAGTATCTACGGCTCCTACAATGAGCAGTTCTTC

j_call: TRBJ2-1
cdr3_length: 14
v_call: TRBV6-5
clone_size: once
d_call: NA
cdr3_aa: CASSPGSFSDEQFF
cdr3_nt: TGTGCCAGCAGTCCCGGGTCCTTTAGCGATGAGCAGTTCTTC

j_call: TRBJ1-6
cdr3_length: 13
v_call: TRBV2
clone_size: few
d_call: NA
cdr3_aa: CASSDWEVSPLHF
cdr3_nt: TGTGCCAGCAGTGACTGGGAGGTTTCACCCCTCCACTTT

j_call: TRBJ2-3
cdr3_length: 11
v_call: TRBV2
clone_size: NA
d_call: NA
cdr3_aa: CASKQGDTQYF
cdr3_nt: TGTGCCAGCAAGCAGGGTGATACGCAGTATTTT

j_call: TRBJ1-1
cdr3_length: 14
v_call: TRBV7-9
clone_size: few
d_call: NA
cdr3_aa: CASSKAGMNTEAFF
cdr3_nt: TGTGCCAGCTCGAAGGCAGGGATGAACACTGAAGCTTTCTTT

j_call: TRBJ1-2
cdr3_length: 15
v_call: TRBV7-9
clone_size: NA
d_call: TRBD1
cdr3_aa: CASSSGGQTGGGYTF
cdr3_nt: TGTGCCAGCAGCTCCGGGGGACAGACAGGAGGTGGCTACACCTTC

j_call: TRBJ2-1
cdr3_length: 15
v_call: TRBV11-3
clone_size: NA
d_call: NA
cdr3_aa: CASSLPREDSNEQFF
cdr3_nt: TGTGCCAGCAGCTTACCCCGGGAGGACAGCAATGAGCAGTTCTTC

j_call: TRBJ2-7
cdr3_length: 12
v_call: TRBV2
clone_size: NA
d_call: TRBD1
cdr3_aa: CASRVTGYEQYF
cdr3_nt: TGTGCCAGCAGGGTGACAGGGTACGAGCAGTACTTC

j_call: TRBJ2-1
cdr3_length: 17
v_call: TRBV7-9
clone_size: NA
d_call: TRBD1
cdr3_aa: CASSLAKGQGFASEQFF
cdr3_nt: TGTGCCAGCAGCTTAGCGAAGGGACAGGGGTTCGCCAGTGAGCAGTTCTTC